The rows below give T cell receptor beta chains drawn from one sample of a study of blood T cell repertoires in COVID-19. Data came from immunoSEQ multiplex PCR; TCRdb stores just in-frame clones and leaves some out. The sample yields approximately 110,000 clones, approximately 85% seen once. The sample consisted of peripheral blood. The receptor source for this set is an older woman with COVID-19, enrolled during active disease. The CDR3 runs from the conserved cysteine through the conserved F or W. D genes are given only for firm matches. Part of the rows lack a size; the others show once, few, many or a class for expanded clones.

V gene	J gene	D gene	clone size	CDR3 DNA	CDR3 protein
TRBV5-6	TRBJ1-6	.	.	TGTGCCAGCAGCTTGGGCCGCAGAAATTCACCCCTCCACTTT	CASSLGRRNSPLHF
TRBV20-1	TRBJ1-2	.	.	TGCAGTGCTAGTCAGGGATCTAGCTATGGCTACACCTTC	CSASQGSSYGYTF
TRBV24-1	TRBJ1-2	.	.	TGTGCCACCAGTGATACAGGGTTTCGTGGCTACACCTTC	CATSDTGFRGYTF
TRBV21-1	TRBJ2-3	.	.	TGTGCCAGCCTTATCCGGGACAGGGGGCTTGCAGATACGCAGTATTTT	CASLIRDRGLADTQYF
TRBV27	TRBJ2-7	TRBD2	few	TGTGCCAGCAGCTCCGGGAGGGGGAAGATGTACGAGCAGTACTTC	CASSSGRGKMYEQYF
TRBV30	TRBJ1-1	.	.	TGTGCCTGGAGTAAACAGGATTGGATGAACACTGAAGCTTTCTTT	CAWSKQDWMNTEAFF
TRBV7-9	TRBJ2-7	.	.	TGTGCCAGCAGCTTAGGCTCAGGGGTCGAGCAGTACTTC	CASSLGSGVEQYF
TRBV19	TRBJ1-1	TRBD1	.	TGTGCCAGTAGTATAGCTACAGGGGTGGTGAACACTGAAGCTTTCTTT	CASSIATGVVNTEAFF
TRBV7-2	TRBJ1-4	.	once	TGTGCCAGCAGCTTTACACCCGGGAAAGAAAAACTGTTTTTT	CASSFTPGKEKLFF
TRBV2	TRBJ2-1	.	.	TGTGCCAGCATAGGCAGGGTGGGCTACAATGAGCAGTTCTTC	CASIGRVGYNEQFF
TRBV11-2	TRBJ2-1	.	.	TGTGCCAGCAGCCCCGGGGGGCACGAGCAGTTCTTC	CASSPGGHEQFF
TRBV7-2	TRBJ2-5	.	.	TGTGCCAGCAGCTTAGGTGGGGCCGACCAAGAGACCCAGTACTTC	CASSLGGADQETQYF
TRBV18	TRBJ1-2	.	few	TGTGCCAGCTCACCCGTACGCTCGACAGTTATTGAAGGCTACACCTTC	CASSPVRSTVIEGYTF
TRBV27	TRBJ2-7	.	.	TGTGCCAGCAGTTACGCGGGGTCCCAATACGAGCAGTACTTC	CASSYAGSQYEQYF
TRBV5-1	TRBJ2-2	TRBD1	.	TGCGCCAGCAGTTCCGGGACAGGGGAGACCGGGGAGCTGTTTTTT	CASSSGTGETGELFF